The 30 T cell receptor beta chains reported below all come from one sample, sequenced in a study of cytotoxic CD8 clonotypes in ibrutinib-treated CLL. Generated by immunoSEQ multiplex PCR, the TCRdb table keeps only in-frame clones and is missing some. The sample contains some 160,000 clones, 81% of which appear only once. Sequences were derived from PBMCs, sampled after 12 months of ibrutinib treatment. Source of these receptors: a human donor with chronic lymphocytic leukemia.

The V call is TRBV6-5, the J call TRBJ2-1; D is possibly TRBD2 (6 bases). Deletions cut 7 bases from V and 4 bases from J, with 14 bases between. Germline V CDR1 and CDR2: MNHEY, SVGAGI. This CDR3 comprises 14 residues. As DNA, the CDR3 is TGTGCCAGCAAGGGGAGCGGGCGATACAATGAGCAGTTCTTC. Translating it yields CASKGSGRYNEQFF.

V and J are TRBV19 and TRBJ1-3; possible D gene TRBD1, 5 bases. CDR3 size: 15 residues. The germline V gene encodes CDR1 LNHDA and CDR2 SQIVND (reference sequence). V dropped 5 bases and J dropped 0 bases, with 11 bases sitting between them. CDR3 coding DNA: TGTGCCAGTAGTCTGACGGGGACCTCTGGAAACACCATATATTTT. It specifies CASSLTGTSGNTIYF.

The V gene is TRBV27, the J gene TRBJ1-4; D is unclear. This CDR3 is built from 13 residues. Trimming stripped 4 bases from V and 8 bases from J, with 11 bases between. Germline CDR1 reads MNHEY; CDR2 reads SMNVEV (reference sequence). This chain's CDR3 is CASSWPTREKLFF. The CDR3 DNA reads TGTGCCAGCAGTTGGCCGACCAGGGAAAAACTGTTTTTT.

The chain is built from TRBV9 and TRBJ2-6; no definite D call. Trimming cost V 0 bases and J 3 bases, with 7 bases left between them. CDR3 size: 15 residues. Germline V gene data show CDR1 as SGDLS and CDR2 as YYNGEE. DNA of the CDR3: TGTGCCAGCAGCGTAGCCCTGGGTGGGGCCAACGTCCTGACTTTC. It specifies CASSVALGGANVLTF.

The chain employs TRBV4-2 and TRBJ2-4; D possibly corresponds to TRBD2 (5 bases). The germline CDR1 and CDR2 sequences are LGHNA and YNFKEQ. This CDR3 is 14 amino acids long. Trimming took 0 bases from V and 7 from J, leaving 10 bases between them. DNA for the CDR3: TGTGCCAGCAGCCAAGACCTAGCCCCCAACATTCAGTACTTC. Translated: CASSQDLAPNIQYF.

The V call is TRBV7-3, the J call TRBJ2-3; D uncertain. With 5 bases removed from V and 4 bases from J, the gap between germline ends came to 16 bases. The germline CDR1 and CDR2 sequences are SGHTA and FQGTGA. This CDR3 region has 15 residues. In DNA, the CDR3 is TGTGCCAGCAGCCCGTGGAACTGGGCTCCAGATACGCAGTATTTT. It is translated as CASSPWNWAPDTQYF.

This chain uses TRBV2 with TRBJ2-3; D is undetermined. The length of the CDR3 is 13 residues. CDR1 SNHLY and CDR2 FYNNEI come from the germline V gene. Trimming stripped 7 bases from V and 0 bases from J, with 8 bases between. The CDR3 coding sequence is TGTGCCAGCACCGGCCTAAGCACAGATACGCAGTATTTT. Translated, it gives CASTGLSTDTQYF.

In the case of this clone: Other DNA sequences within the sample encode an identical CDR3. The chain joins TRBV27 to TRBJ2-7; 11 nucleotides line up with TRBD2. Germline CDR1 is MNHEY and CDR2 is SMNVEV (reference sequence). With 4 bases clipped from V and 1 base from J, the junction kept 6 bases outside the gene matches. This CDR3 comprises 16 residues. In nucleotides, the CDR3 is TGTGCCAGCAGTTCGCTGGGGACTAGCGGATCCTACGAGCAGTACTTC. As protein: CASSSLGTSGSYEQYF.

CDR3 nucleotides: TGTGCCAGTACCGAGAGGCTTAGCGCCTGGGCCCCCGGGGAGCTGTTTTTT. Amino acid sequence: CASTERLSAWAPGELFF. V usage is TRBV19 and J usage is TRBJ2-2; tentative D call: TRBD2 (5 bases). The germline V gene has CDR1 LNHDA and CDR2 SQIVND (reference sequence). The length of the CDR3 is 17 residues. V was clipped by 7 bases and J by 6 bases, with 24 bases between them.

V is TRBV2 and J is TRBJ2-3, with 8 bases lining up with TRBD1. The CDR3 has 18 residues. After removal of 0 bases from V and 2 bases from J, the junction contained 10 bases not matched to a gene. Germline values: CDR1 SNHLY, CDR2 FYNNEI. This chain's CDR3 is CASSEAPGGGIDTDTQYF. The CDR3 coding sequence is TGTGCCAGCAGTGAAGCGCCAGGGGGCGGAATTGACACAGATACGCAGTATTTT. Complete variable domain (other parts from reference TRBV2 and TRBJ2-3): EPEVTQTPSHQVTQMGQEVILRCVPISNHLYFYWYRQILGQKVEFLVSFYNNEISEKSEIFDDQFSVERPDGSNFTLKIRSTKLEDSAMYFCASSEAPGGGIDTDTQYFGPGTRLTVL.

The chain is built from TRBV4-1 and TRBJ2-7, with D maybe TRBD2 (5 bases). The CDR3 length is 17 residues. Trimming took 2 bases from V and 2 from J, leaving 19 bases between them. CDR1 is MGHRA and CDR2 is YSYEKL in the germline V gene. The CDR3 bases are TGCGCCAGCAGCCAAAACCCACCCCGGGGATCCCCCTACGAGCAGTACTTC. It encodes CASSQNPPRGSPYEQYF.

V is TRBV7-6 and J is TRBJ2-1; a weak D match, TRBD2 (6 bases). This CDR3 is built from 16 residues. Germline V CDR1 and CDR2: SGHVS, FNYEAQ. Trimming pared 5 bases from V and 5 bases from J, leaving 19 bases between. The chain's CDR3 is CASSLEPDGGNNEQFF. Here the CDR3 DNA reads TGTGCCAGCAGCCTAGAGCCGGATGGGGGGAACAATGAGCAGTTCTTC. Filled out from reference TRBV7-6 and TRBJ2-1, the complete variable domain reads GAGVSQSPRYKVTKRGQDVALRCDPISGHVSLYWYRQALGQGPEFLTYFNYEAQQDKSGLPNDRFSAERPEGSISTLTIQRTEQRDSAMYRCASSLEPDGGNNEQFFGPGTRLTVL.

This clone was seen more than once but under ten times. This chain connects TRBV7-2 to TRBJ1-3, with 8 bases identical to TRBD1. Germline CDR1 is SGHTA and CDR2 is FQGNSA. The CDR3 extends over 15 amino acids. V trimming: 2 bases; J trimming: 4 bases; junction bases outside the gene matches: 4. The CDR3 region is CASSLQGAAGNTIYF. The CDR3 coding sequence is TGTGCCAGCAGCTTACAGGGGGCTGCAGGAAACACCATATATTTT.

The genes are TRBV19 and TRBJ1-2, with D unclear. The CDR3 is made up of 12 amino acids. Germline V gene data show CDR1 as LNHDA and CDR2 as SQIVND (reference sequence). The germline V and J ends were trimmed by 7 bases and 4 bases, with 10 bases remaining between them. The CDR3 DNA follows: TGTGCCAGTATGAGATGGGGCTATGGCTACACCTTC. It encodes CASMRWGYGYTF.

The chain uses TRBV29-1 and TRBJ1-2; 9 bases match TRBD1. This CDR3 has 12 amino acids. Germline trimming cut 7 bases from V and 5 bases from J; bases unmatched to any gene: 5. Germline CDR1 SQVTM, CDR2 ANQGSEA. The CDR3 bases are TGCAGCGCCGGGACAGGGATGTATGGCTACACCTTC. It yields the protein CSAGTGMYGYTF.

This chain links TRBV7-3 with TRBJ2-3; D may be TRBD1 (6 bases). The CDR3 loop spans 16 amino acids. From germline, CDR1 is SGHTA and CDR2 FQGTGA. With 8 bases removed from V and 0 bases from J, the gap between germline ends came to 18 bases. CDR3 coding DNA: TGTGCCAGCTCTGACCGGGGACAAGCTAGCACAGATACGCAGTATTTT. Protein: CASSDRGQASTDTQYF. The variable domain in full, with the rest retrieved from reference TRBV7-3 and TRBJ2-3, is GAGVSQTPSNKVTEKGKYVELRCDPISGHTALYWYRQSLGQGPEFLIYFQGTGAADDSGLPNDRFFAVRPEGSVSTLKIQRTERGDSAVYLCASSDRGQASTDTQYFGPGTRLTVL.

The V call is TRBV19, the J call TRBJ2-1; TRBD2 matches 14 bases. Germline assignment: CDR1 LNHDA and CDR2 SQIVND (reference sequence). The CDR3 has 15 residues. V lost 6 bases, J lost 8 bases, and 6 bases stayed unmatched. This chain's CDR3 is CASSKGGLAGDEQFF. DNA for the CDR3: TGTGCCAGTAGCAAAGGGGGACTAGCGGGGGATGAGCAGTTCTTC.

The CDR3, as DNA: TGTGCCAGCAGCTTGTGGGATTTGGTCTCCGGACGTCTCAGTGCAACTAATGAAAAACTGTTTTTT. Its protein product is CASSLWDLVSGRLSATNEKLFF. The gene calls are TRBV7-8 and TRBJ1-4; no firm D call. Germline V gives CDR1 SGHVS, CDR2 FQNEAQ. The CDR3 runs to 22 residues. The ends were cut back, 3 bases at V and 0 bases at J, with 29 bases in the middle.

The V and J genes are TRBV7-2 and TRBJ2-5; D unresolved. The CDR3 extends over 11 amino acids. Germline CDR1 is SGHTA and CDR2 is FQGNSA. Trimming removed 3 bases at V and 2 bases at J, with 1 base between. The DNA of the CDR3 is TGTGCCAGCAGCTTTCAAGAGACCCAGTACTTC. Translation gives CASSFQETQYF. The complete variable domain, with remaining parts taken from reference TRBV7-2 and TRBJ2-5, reads GAGVSQSPSNKVTEKGKDVELRCDPISGHTALYWYRQSLGQGLEFLIYFQGNSAPDKSGLPSDRFSAERTGGSVSTLTIQRTQQEDSAVYLCASSFQETQYFGPGTRLLVL.

The rearrangement joins TRBV19 to TRBJ2-1; 7 bases fit TRBD2. Per the germline V gene, CDR1 is LNHDA and CDR2 is SQIVND (reference sequence). CDR3 length: 14 amino acids. After removal of 6 bases from V and 4 bases from J, the junction contained 6 bases not matched to a gene. The CDR3 DNA reads TGTGCCAGTAGGGGTCTAGCGGATTACAATGAGCAGTTCTTC. This gives the protein CASRGLADYNEQFF.

The rearrangement links TRBV7-9 to TRBJ1-2, with TRBD1 matching over 9 bases. Looked up from germline, CDR1 is SEHNR and CDR2 is FQNEAQ (reference sequence). This CDR3 contains 15 residues. J gave up 1 base and V 5 bases, and 5 bases lay outside the gene matches. The CDR3 loop reads CASSPGQGNNYGYTF. CDR3 sequence (DNA): TGTGCCAGCAGCCCCGGACAGGGGAATAACTATGGCTACACCTTC. The complete variable domain, with remaining parts taken from reference TRBV7-9 and TRBJ1-2, reads DTGVSQNPRHKITKRGQNVTFRCDPISEHNRLYWYRQTLGQGPEFLTYFQNEAQLEKSRLLSDRFSAERPKGSFSTLEIQRTEQGDSAMYLCASSPGQGNNYGYTFGSGTRLTVV.

This chain connects TRBV20-1 to TRBJ1-3; no firm D call. Germline assignment: CDR1 DFQATT and CDR2 SNEGSKA (reference sequence). This CDR3 spans 11 amino acids. Deletions cut 1 base from V and 4 bases from J, with 2 bases between. The CDR3, as DNA: TGCAGTGCTAGAGGCGGAAACACCATATATTTT. It translates to CSARGGNTIYF.

V and J are TRBV7-3 and TRBJ2-3; the match to TRBD2 covers 7 bases. Germline-derived CDR1 and CDR2 are SGHTA and FQGTGA. Trimming at V came to 2 bases and at J to 6 bases, leaving 11 bases not matched to a gene. The CDR3 loop spans 16 amino acids. The CDR3 DNA reads TGTGCCAGCAGCTTAGAGGGCGGGAGTAGTTCTGATACGCAGTATTTT. Translating gives CASSLEGGSSSDTQYF.

This chain uses TRBV9 with TRBJ2-1, with 9 bases that match TRBD2. This CDR3 region has 15 residues. Germline CDR1 and CDR2: SGDLS and YYNGEE. V shed 0 bases, J shed 7 bases, and the junction held 5 bases outside the gene matches. CDR3 in DNA: TGTGCCAGCAGCGTAGTTGCGGGGGGGCGAAATGAGCAGTTCTTC. Translation gives CASSVVAGGRNEQFF.

The genes are TRBV7-2 and TRBJ2-2; 10 bases agree with TRBD2. The ends lost 5 bases at V and 6 bases at J; junction bases unmatched: 3. Germline CDR1 and CDR2: SGHTA and FQGNSA. The CDR3 sequence is 14 residues long. The CDR3 DNA sequence: TGTGCCAGCAGCCAAGGACTAGCGGCCGGGGAGCTGTTTTTT. Residues: CASSQGLAAGELFF.

The rearrangement uses TRBV18 and TRBJ1-1; no reliable D call. CDR3 size: 12 residues. V was clipped by 2 bases and J by 8 bases, with 9 bases between them. Germline loops: CDR1 KGHSH, CDR2 LQKENI. CDR3: CASSPRRVEAFF. Here the CDR3 DNA reads TGTGCCAGCTCACCAAGGAGGGTAGAAGCTTTCTTT.

The DNA of the CDR3 is TGTGCCAGCAGCTTACGGCGCGAGGGCTACACCTTC. Protein product: CASSLRREGYTF. This chain links TRBV7-2 with TRBJ1-2; D remains unclear. Germline loops: CDR1 SGHTA, CDR2 FQGNSA. The CDR3 is made up of 12 amino acids. V gave up 2 bases and J gave up 8 bases, with 9 bases separating them.

This clone appeared a single time. J is TRBJ2-7 and V is TRBV6-6; 8 bases map to TRBD1. This CDR3 is built from 14 residues. Looked up from germline, CDR1 is MNHNY and CDR2 is SVGAGI (reference sequence). V lost 0 bases and J lost 3; bases outside the gene matches: 1. The CDR3 nucleotides read TGTGCCAGCAGTTACTCTGACAGGGGCTACGAGCAGTACTTC. Its protein product is CASSYSDRGYEQYF.

This chain links TRBV7-8 with TRBJ1-4; 8 positions match TRBD1. There are 13 residues in the CDR3. J gave up 8 bases and V 5 bases, and 4 bases lay outside the gene matches. Germline-derived CDR1 and CDR2 are SGHVS and FQNEAQ. Here the CDR3 DNA reads TGTGCCAGCAGCAACCGGGACAGGGAAAAACTGTTTTTT. It is translated as CASSNRDREKLFF.

The chain couples TRBV10-3 to TRBJ1-2; the D is unclear. The CDR3 loop spans 13 amino acids. V lost 8 bases and J lost 3, with 13 bases in between. The germline V gene has CDR1 ENHRY and CDR2 SYGVKD. The CDR3 reads CAISGLGDYGYTF. CDR3 sequence (DNA): TGTGCCATCTCCGGCCTAGGAGACTATGGCTACACCTTC.